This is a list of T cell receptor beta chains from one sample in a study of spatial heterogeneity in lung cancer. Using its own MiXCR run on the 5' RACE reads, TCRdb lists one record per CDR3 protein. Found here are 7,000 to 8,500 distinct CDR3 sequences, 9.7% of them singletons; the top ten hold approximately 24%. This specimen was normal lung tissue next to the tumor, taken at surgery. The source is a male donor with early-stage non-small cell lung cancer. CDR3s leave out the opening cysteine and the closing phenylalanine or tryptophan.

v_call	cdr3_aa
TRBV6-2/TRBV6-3	ASSHSYEQY
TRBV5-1	ASSLQGASETQY
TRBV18	ASSRTGDQPQH
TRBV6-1	ASSEIGTSNEQF
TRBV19	ASSIGLAGFEQF
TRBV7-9	ASSSAGTGRGLEAF
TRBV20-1	SASVSGGARETQY
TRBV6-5	ASSYSGVGSDYGYT
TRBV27	ASSLAGGAGYEQY
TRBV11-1	ASSLGAYSYEQY
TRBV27	ASSRQGRDEKLF
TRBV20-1	SARDPGGQTQY
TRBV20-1	SAPDAGTGVGETQY
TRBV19	AGQDANTGELF
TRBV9	ASSDNEREGLGGELF
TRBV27	ASSLSIRGSYEQY
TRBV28	ASSPWDREMIDTQY
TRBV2	ASSEVGTSGHEQY
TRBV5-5	ASSLRTRAGTYEQY
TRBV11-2	ASSLGGTGLGRGYT
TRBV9	ASSAGRLEKAGANVLT
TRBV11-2	ASSGGVGRSYNEQF
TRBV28	ASRGRARWNQPQH
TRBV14	ASSPFEGSYEQY
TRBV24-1	ATSDSATGDTEAF
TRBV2	ASSEVQGGYNEQF
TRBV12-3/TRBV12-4	ASSRNRGLSYEQY
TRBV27	ASSSRTSLGGRFGETQY
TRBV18	ASSPGMRTSTDTQY
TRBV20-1	SARDQLTGGSPLH
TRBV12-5	ASGSSGGLRHEQF
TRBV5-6	ASSRTRSAYEQY
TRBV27	ASSGSYGYT
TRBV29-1	SVEDHYRVLNTEAF
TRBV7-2	ASSFRGQGSREQY
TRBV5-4	ASSANRGFAYEAF
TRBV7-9	ASSLAPNNEQF
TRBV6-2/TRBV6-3	ASSYTSGSYEQY
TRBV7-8	ASSLRTQTGTTDTHY
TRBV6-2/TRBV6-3	ASSRGPSSGANVLT
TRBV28	ASTQAPYYGYT
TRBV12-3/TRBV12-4	ASNNRDFEQF
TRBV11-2	ASSFPETYNEQF
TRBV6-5	ASSYSRGGMNTEAF
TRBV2	ASSSGTSGNHF
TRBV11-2	ASSYGVFQETQY
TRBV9	ASSATGDGEQY
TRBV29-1	SARQPLLAGFYNEQF
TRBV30	AWTSGVSETQY
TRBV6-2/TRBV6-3	ASSTGQNQPQH
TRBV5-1	ASSMTSNRYNEQF
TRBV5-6	ASSLGAAPEAF
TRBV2	ASREATGKGETQY
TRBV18	ASSPQGLAGADTQY
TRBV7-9	ASSLHGQSNTEAF
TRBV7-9	ASRGTGRGEQF
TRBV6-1	ASSEAWVPSGANVLT
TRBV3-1	ASSQTRVTF
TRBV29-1	SVERDPRWNEQF